This entry features one TCR beta chain sequence. Its specificity is not known. This entry comes from a study of cytotoxic CD8 clonotypes in ibrutinib-treated CLL. Method: immunoSEQ multiplex PCR; TCRdb's copy keeps in-frame clones and lacks some. The sample includes about 300,000 clones, over 60% of them seen just once. This CDR3 region has 14 residues. V trimming: 6 bases; J trimming: 1 base; junction bases outside the gene matches: 5. The germline CDR1 and CDR2 sequences are SEHNR and FQNEAQ (reference sequence). Study-wide results and limits: Clonality increased at ibrutinib response and stayed stable in sustained remission. At progression, however, it fell back toward baseline. Public clonotypes were uncommon and contracted or stayed stable on treatment. Clonality at baseline surpassed age-matched healthy donors and tracked circulating CD8+ T-cell counts.

The sample was PBMCs, taken after 36 months of ibrutinib treatment. The source of this sequence is a human donor with chronic lymphocytic leukemia. The rearrangement uses TRBV7-9 and TRBJ2-5; 7 nucleotides align to TRBD1. CDR3 DNA sequence: TGTGCCAGCAGGAGTGACAGGGTCCAAGAGACCCAGTACTTC. Residues: CASRSDRVQETQYF.